Following are 11 T cell receptor beta chains from one sample sequenced in a study of beta chain features in type 1 diabetes. Study outcomes and limitations: Shorter TCRB CDR3s, moderately but significantly so, marked every one of the four CD4+ subsets in Type 1 diabetes patients.

The study reverse transcribed the entire isolated RNA, so it sequenced expressed TCRB transcripts. Only in-frame clones appear in the TCRdb table, and some are missing; sequencing was by immunoSEQ multiplex PCR. The table includes 630,000 or so clones, over 11% detected once. These receptors' antigens are unknown. The material sequenced was naive CD4+ T cells from blood. These receptors all stem from a man in his late teens or twenties with type 1 diabetes.

With respect to this clone: The same CDR3 can be traced to other DNA sequences in this sample. The chain links TRBV7-2 to TRBJ2-3, with no clear D. The CDR3 length is 12 residues. The V gene lost 4 bases and the J gene lost 0 bases, with 2 bases spanning the gap. Germline CDR1 reads SGHTA; CDR2 reads FQGNSA. The CDR3 DNA is TGTGCCAGCAGCTCGAGCACAGATACGCAGTATTTT. This gives the protein CASSSSTDTQYF.

In its sample, this clone was seen a few times. This sequence joins TRBV5-1 and TRBJ1-5; D is possibly TRBD1 (6 bases). CDR1 and CDR2 (germline): SGHRS, YFSETQ. The CDR3 is 16 residues long. Trimming took off 4 bases at V and 7 bases at J, with 21 bases between the two ends. The CDR3 DNA follows: TGCGCCAGCAGCCCTGGAGCTGGCAGGGGAGAACAGCCCCAGCATTTT. Translated, it gives CASSPGAGRGEQPQHF. The full variable domain, with the rest looked up from reference TRBV5-1 and TRBJ1-5, is KAGVTQTPRYLIKTRGQQVTLSCSPISGHRSVSWYQQTPGQGLQFLFEYFSETQRNKGNFPGRFSGRQFSNSRSEMNVSTLELGDSALYLCASSPGAGRGEQPQHFGDGTRLSIL.

In this sample, this clone turned up a few times. Written as DNA, the CDR3 is TGTGCCAGCAGCCAAACATTAGGGGCCAACGTCCTGACTTTC. This codes for CASSQTLGANVLTF. This chain uses TRBV14 with TRBJ2-6, with D hard to call. CDR1 SGHDN and CDR2 FVKESK come from the germline V gene. The germline V and J ends were trimmed by 2 bases and 4 bases, with 6 bases remaining between them. The CDR3 runs to 14 residues.

J is TRBJ1-6 and V is TRBV9; 7 bases align to TRBD1. Germline values: CDR1 SGDLS, CDR2 YYNGEE. With V trimmed by 4 bases and J by 7 bases, 11 bases remained unmatched. This CDR3 comprises 16 residues. CDR3 DNA sequence: TGTGCCAGCAGCACAAGACAGGGATTGGGGAATTCACCCCTCCACTTT. Residues: CASSTRQGLGNSPLHF.

On this clone: A read error is possible here, since a much larger clone lies one base away. The CDR3 DNA follows: TGTGCCAGCAGGTCCTACGAGCAGTACTTC. Its protein is CASRSYEQYF. This rearrangement joins TRBV2 to TRBJ2-7; D is uncertain. Trimming took off 6 bases at V and 1 base at J, with 1 base between the two ends. Germline V gene data show CDR1 as SNHLY and CDR2 as FYNNEI. CDR3 length: 10 amino acids.

The V and J genes are TRBV13 and TRBJ2-7, with TRBD1 matching 8 bases. The CDR3 is 13 amino acids. The germline CDR1 and CDR2 sequences are PRHDT and FYEKMQ (reference sequence). Germline trimming cut 5 bases from V and 5 bases from J; bases unmatched to any gene: 5. The CDR3 DNA is TGTGCCAGCAGCGGACAGGGTTTGGACGAGCAGTACTTC. It is translated as CASSGQGLDEQYF.

The chain is built from TRBV4-1 and TRBJ2-7, with 8 positions matching TRBD2. V gave up 3 bases and J gave up 3 bases; unmatched junction bases: 7. The CDR3 length is 15 residues. Germline loops: CDR1 MGHRA, CDR2 YSYEKL. The CDR3 sequence is CASSQDPGLGYEQYF. The CDR3, as DNA: TGCGCCAGCAGCCAGGACCCGGGACTAGGCTACGAGCAGTACTTC.

This clone was observed a few times. V is TRBV27 and J is TRBJ1-1; D remains ambiguous. The CDR3 is 13 amino acids. Germline assignment: CDR1 MNHEY and CDR2 SMNVEV (reference sequence). The V end was cut by 2 bases, the J end by 11 bases, with 15 bases between. CDR3 in DNA: TGTGCCAGCAGTTTAAAGAGTGTCGGTGATGCTTTCTTT. Translated: CASSLKSVGDAFF.

The V and J genes are TRBV20-1 and TRBJ2-7; D is undetermined. The V gene's germline CDR1 is DFQATT and CDR2 SNEGSKA (reference sequence). V was trimmed by 3 bases and J by 5 bases, leaving 2 bases between them. The CDR3 covers 9 residues. CDR3 sequence: CSASNEQYF. The CDR3 DNA is TGCAGTGCTAGTAACGAGCAGTACTTC.

The chain carries TRBV25-1 and TRBJ2-2; tentative D call: TRBD2 (6 bases). Germline V gene lookup returns CDR1 MGHDK and CDR2 SYGVNS. This CDR3 spans 13 amino acids. Trimming took 9 bases from V and 4 from J, leaving 12 bases between them. The CDR3 region is CASTAEGTGELFF. The CDR3 DNA reads TGTGCCAGTACCGCGGAGGGCACCGGGGAGCTGTTTTTT.

The sample holds a few counts of this clone. V and J are TRBV19 and TRBJ1-5, with a tentative D call TRBD1 (5 bases). This CDR3 region has 14 residues. V dropped 10 bases and J dropped 7 bases, with 20 bases sitting between them. The germline CDR1 and CDR2 sequences are LNHDA and SQIVND (reference sequence). CDR3 DNA: TGTGCCACCCTCGAAGGAGCAGGGCTCCAGCCCCAGCATTTT. Its protein is CATLEGAGLQPQHF.